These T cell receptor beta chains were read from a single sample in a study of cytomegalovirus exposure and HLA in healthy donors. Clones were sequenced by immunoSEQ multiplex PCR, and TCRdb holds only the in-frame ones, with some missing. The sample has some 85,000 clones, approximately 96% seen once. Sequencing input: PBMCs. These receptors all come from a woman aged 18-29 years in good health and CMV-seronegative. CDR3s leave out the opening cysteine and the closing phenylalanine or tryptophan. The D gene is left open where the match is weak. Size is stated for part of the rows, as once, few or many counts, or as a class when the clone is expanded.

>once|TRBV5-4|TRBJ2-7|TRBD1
ASSGAGGVPSYEQY
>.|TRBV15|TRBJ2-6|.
ATSISPDSLGLSGANVLT
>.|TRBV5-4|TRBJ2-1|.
ASSPQQARDEQF
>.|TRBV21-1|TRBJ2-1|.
ASSTWRVGTRRNEQF
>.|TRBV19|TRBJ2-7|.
ASSPNRDPSYEQY
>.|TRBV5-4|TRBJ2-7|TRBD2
ASSKEVAGGPLREQY
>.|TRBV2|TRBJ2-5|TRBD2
ASSPGLAVLLRETQY
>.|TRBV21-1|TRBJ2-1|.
ASRPPVVGREQF
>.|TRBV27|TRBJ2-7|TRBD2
ASSLLSRLAGGYMAYEQY
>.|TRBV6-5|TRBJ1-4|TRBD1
ASNFRAGGEKLF
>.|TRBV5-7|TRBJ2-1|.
ASSLGESGIDVGYNEQF
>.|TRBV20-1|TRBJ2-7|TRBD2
SVRETYEQY
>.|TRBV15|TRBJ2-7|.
ATSRAAGGSLSEQY
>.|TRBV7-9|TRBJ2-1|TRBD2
ASSAPRLAGENEQF
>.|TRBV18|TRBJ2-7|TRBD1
ASSPPGGQGLSYEQY
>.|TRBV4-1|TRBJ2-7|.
ASSQVAAGSPYEQY
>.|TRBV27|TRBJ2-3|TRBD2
ASSLSSGSIDTQY
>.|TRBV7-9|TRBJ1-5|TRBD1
ASSLGTGGGQPQH
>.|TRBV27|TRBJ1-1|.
ASSFRGWHTEAF
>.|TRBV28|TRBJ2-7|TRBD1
ASNRDSPFYEQY
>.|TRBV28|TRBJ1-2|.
ASSFSPYGYT
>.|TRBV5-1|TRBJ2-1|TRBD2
ASSLATSGAYNEQF
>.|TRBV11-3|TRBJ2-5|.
ASSQGFLETQY
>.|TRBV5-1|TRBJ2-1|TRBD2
ASSPGLLYNEQF
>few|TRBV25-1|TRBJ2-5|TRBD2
ASSPRASGLQETQY
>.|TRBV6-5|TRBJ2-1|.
ASSPGENEQF
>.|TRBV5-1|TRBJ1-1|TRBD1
ASTRDSTTEAF
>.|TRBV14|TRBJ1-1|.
ASSQVGRRPLEAF
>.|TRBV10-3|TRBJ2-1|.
ASTSDTDEQF
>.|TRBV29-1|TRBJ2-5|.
SVGGRGGGLQETQY
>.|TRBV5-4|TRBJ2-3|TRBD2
ASSLRSGRATDTQY
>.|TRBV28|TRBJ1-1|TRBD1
ASSQTGTEAF
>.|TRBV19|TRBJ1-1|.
ASSIGTEAF
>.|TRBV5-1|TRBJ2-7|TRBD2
ASSLEVGTSGLYEQY
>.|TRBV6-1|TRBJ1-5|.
ASSEAAGPRQPQH
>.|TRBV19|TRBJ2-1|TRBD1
ASSIGDSYNEQF
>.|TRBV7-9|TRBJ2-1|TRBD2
ASSFGGRLVNEQF
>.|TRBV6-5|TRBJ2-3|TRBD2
ASMSGSSGTQY
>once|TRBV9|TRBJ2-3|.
ASSPPAAYSDTQY
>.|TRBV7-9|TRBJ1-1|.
ASSLAAAATEAF
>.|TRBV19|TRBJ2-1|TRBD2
ASSIVGTSPKGNEQF
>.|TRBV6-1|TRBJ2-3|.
ASSEALYPRGDTQY
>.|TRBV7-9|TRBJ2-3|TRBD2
ASSAVAGVTDTQY
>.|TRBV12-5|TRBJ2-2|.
ASGFANTGELF
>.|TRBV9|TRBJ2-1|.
ASSQPRDSNNEQF
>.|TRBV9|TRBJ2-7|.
ASSVGTGITYEQY
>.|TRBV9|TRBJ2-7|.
ASSISGATYEQY
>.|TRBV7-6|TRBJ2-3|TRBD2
ASSRLAGATDTQY
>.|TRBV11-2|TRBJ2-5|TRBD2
ASSPGVGGEKGETQY
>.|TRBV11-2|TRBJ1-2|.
ASSKNPDRLANYGYT
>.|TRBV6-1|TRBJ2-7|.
AAKVAADYYEQY
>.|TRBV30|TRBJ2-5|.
AWRGAGQMKETQY
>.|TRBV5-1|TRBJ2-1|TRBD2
ASSFSLLAGGPGPYNEQF
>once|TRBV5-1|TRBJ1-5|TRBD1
ASATGTGLNQPQH
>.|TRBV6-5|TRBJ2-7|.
ASSMSEYSYEQY